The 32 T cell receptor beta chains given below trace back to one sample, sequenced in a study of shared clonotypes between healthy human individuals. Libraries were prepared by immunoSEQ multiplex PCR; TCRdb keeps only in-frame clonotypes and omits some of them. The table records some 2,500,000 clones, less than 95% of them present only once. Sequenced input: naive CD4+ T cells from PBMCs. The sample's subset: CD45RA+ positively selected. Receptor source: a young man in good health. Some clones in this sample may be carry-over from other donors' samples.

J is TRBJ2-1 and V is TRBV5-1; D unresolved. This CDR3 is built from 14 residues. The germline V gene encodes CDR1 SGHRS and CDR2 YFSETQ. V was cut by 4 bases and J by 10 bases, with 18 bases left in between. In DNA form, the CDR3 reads TGCGCCAGCAGCCTTGGACCGCTTTGGTCGGAGCAGTTCTTC. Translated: CASSLGPLWSEQFF.

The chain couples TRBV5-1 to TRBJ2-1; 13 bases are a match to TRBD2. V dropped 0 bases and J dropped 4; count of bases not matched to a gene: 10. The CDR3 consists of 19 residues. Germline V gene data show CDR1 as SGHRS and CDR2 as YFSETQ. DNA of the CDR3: TGCGCCAGCAGCTTGGGGGGATCCGTGACTAGCGGGAGGTACAATGAGCAGTTCTTC. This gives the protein CASSLGGSVTSGRYNEQFF.

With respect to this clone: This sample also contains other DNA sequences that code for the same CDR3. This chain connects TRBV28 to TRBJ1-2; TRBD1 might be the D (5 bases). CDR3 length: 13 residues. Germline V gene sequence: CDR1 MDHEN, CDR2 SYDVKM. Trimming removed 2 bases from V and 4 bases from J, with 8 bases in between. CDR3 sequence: CASSLGTSYGYTF. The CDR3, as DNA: TGTGCCAGCAGTTTAGGGACCTCCTATGGCTACACCTTC.

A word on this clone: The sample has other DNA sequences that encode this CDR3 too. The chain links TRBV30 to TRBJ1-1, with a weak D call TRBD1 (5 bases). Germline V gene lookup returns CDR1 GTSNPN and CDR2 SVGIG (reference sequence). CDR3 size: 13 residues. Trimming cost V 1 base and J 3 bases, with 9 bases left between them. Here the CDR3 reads CAWSAGTDTEAFF. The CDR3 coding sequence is TGTGCCTGGAGTGCAGGGACGGACACTGAAGCTTTCTTT.

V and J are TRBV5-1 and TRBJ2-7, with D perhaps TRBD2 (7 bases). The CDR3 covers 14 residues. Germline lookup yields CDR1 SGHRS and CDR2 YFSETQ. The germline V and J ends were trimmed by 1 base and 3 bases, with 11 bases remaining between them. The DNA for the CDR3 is TGCGCCAGCAGCTTGCAGGGAGGGGGCTACGAGCAGTACTTC. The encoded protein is CASSLQGGGYEQYF.

The CDR3 loop reads CASSLDKSYEQYF. CDR3 nucleotides: TGCGCCAGCAGCTTGGACAAATCATACGAGCAGTACTTC. The chain links TRBV5-1 to TRBJ2-7; no definite D call. The CDR3 covers 13 residues. The germline CDR1 and CDR2 sequences are SGHRS and YFSETQ. Deletions cut 0 bases from V and 4 bases from J, with 8 bases between.

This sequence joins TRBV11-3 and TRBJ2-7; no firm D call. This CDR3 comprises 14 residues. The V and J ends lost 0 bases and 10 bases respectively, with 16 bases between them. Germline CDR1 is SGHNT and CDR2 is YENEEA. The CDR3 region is CASSLDGVAADQYF. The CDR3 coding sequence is TGTGCCAGCAGCTTAGATGGTGTGGCAGCCGATCAGTACTTC.

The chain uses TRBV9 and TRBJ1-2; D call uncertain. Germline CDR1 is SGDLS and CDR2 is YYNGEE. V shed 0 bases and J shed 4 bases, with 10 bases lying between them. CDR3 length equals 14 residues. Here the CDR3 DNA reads TGTGCCAGCAGCGTAGGCTCGGGCCCCTATGGCTACACCTTC. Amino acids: CASSVGSGPYGYTF.

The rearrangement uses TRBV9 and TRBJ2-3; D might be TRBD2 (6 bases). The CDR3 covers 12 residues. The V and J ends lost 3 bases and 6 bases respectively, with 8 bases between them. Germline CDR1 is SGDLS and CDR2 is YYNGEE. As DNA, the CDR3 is TGTGCCAGCAGCGCGGGGGTGGATACGCAGTATTTT. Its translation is CASSAGVDTQYF.

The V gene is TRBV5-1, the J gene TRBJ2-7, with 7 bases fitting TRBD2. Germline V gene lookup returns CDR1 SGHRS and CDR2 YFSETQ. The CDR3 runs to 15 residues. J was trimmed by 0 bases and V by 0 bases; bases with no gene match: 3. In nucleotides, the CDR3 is TGCGCCAGCAGCTTGGCGGGAGGAAACTCCTACGAGCAGTACTTC. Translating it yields CASSLAGGNSYEQYF.

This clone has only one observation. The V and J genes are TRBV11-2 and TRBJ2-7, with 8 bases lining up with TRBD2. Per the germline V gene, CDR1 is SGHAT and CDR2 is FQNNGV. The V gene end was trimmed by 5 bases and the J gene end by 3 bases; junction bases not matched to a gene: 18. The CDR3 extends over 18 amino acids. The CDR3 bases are TGTGCCAGCAGCCCATTTAGGAGCGGGAGCGTTCTACTCTACGAGCAGTACTTC. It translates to CASSPFRSGSVLLYEQYF.

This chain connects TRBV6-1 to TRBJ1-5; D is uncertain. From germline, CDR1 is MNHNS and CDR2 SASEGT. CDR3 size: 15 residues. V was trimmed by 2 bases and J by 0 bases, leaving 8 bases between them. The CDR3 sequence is CASSEQPNSNQPQHF. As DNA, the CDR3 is TGTGCCAGCAGTGAACAGCCTAATAGCAATCAGCCCCAGCATTTT.

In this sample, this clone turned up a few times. The chain's CDR3 is CASSLGLGAVRYTF. CDR3 coding DNA: TGTGCCAGTAGCCTCGGACTAGGAGCGGTTCGCTACACCTTC. This sequence joins TRBV19 and TRBJ1-2; D ambiguous. This CDR3 is 14 amino acids long. V was pared by 6 bases and J by 9 bases, with 20 bases between. Germline assignment: CDR1 LNHDA and CDR2 SQIVND (reference sequence). Full variable domain (rest looked up from reference TRBV19 and TRBJ1-2): DGGITQSPKYLFRKEGQNVTLSCEQNLNHDAMYWYRQDPGQGLRLIYYSQIVNDFQKGDIAEGYSVSREKKESFPLTVTSAQKNPTAFYLCASSLGLGAVRYTFGSGTRLTVV.

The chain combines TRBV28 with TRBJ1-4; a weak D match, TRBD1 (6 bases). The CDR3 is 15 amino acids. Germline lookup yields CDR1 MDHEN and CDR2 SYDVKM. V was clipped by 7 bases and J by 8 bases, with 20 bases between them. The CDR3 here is CASTESSGGGEKLFF. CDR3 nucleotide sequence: TGTGCCAGCACCGAATCGTCGGGGGGCGGAGAAAAACTGTTTTTT.

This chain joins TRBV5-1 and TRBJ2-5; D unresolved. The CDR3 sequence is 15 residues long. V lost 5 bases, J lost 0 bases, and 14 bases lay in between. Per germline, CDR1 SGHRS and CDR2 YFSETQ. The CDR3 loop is CASRFAATHQETQYF. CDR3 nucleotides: TGCGCCAGCAGATTTGCCGCGACGCACCAAGAGACCCAGTACTTC.

The CDR3 nucleotides read TGTGCCAGCAGCCCAGTGGGCGGGAGGTACACCGGGGAGCTGTTTTTT. Amino acid sequence: CASSPVGGRYTGELFF. The chain couples TRBV11-3 to TRBJ2-2, with 8 bases lining up with TRBD2. Germline V gene lookup returns CDR1 SGHNT and CDR2 YENEEA. The J segment lost 3 bases and the V segment lost 5 bases, leaving 8 bases of the junction unmatched. This CDR3 has 16 residues.

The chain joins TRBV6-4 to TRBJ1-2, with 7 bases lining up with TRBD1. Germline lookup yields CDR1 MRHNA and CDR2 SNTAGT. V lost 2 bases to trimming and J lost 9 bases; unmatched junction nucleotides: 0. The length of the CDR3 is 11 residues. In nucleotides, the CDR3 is TGTGCCAGCAGTGACAGGGGGCGCTACACCTTC. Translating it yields CASSDRGRYTF.

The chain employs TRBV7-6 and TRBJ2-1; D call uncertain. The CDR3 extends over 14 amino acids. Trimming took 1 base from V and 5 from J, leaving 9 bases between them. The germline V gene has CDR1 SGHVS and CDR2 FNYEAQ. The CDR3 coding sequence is TGTGCCAGCAGCTTAGTTCCGTTGAACAATGAGCAGTTCTTC. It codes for CASSLVPLNNEQFF.

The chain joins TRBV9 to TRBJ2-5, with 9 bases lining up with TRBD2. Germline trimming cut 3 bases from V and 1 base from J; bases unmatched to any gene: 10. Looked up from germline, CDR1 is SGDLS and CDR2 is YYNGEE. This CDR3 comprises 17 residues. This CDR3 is CASSAGGTSGLQETQYF. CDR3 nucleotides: TGTGCCAGCAGCGCAGGGGGAACTAGCGGGCTCCAAGAGACCCAGTACTTC.

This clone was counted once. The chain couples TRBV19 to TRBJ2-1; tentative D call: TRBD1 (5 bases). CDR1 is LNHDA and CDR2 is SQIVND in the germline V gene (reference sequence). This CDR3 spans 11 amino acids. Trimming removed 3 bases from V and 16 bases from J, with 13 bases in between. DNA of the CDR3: TGTGCCAGTAGTATTACAGGTCGAGCTTTCTTC. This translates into CASSITGRAFF.

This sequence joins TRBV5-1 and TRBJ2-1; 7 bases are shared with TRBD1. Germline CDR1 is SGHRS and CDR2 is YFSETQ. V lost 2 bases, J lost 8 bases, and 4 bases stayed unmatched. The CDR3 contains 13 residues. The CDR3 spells CASSFGQEDEQFF. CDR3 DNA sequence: TGCGCCAGCAGCTTTGGACAGGAGGATGAGCAGTTCTTC.

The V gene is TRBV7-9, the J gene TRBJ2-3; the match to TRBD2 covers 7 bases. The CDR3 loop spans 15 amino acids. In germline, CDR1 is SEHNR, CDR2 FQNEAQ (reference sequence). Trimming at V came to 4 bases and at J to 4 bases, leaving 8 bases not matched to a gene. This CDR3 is CASSYRAGVSDTQYF. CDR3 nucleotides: TGTGCCAGCAGCTACCGGGCGGGAGTATCAGATACGCAGTATTTT.

This CDR3 reads CASSQGLVYEQYF. DNA of the CDR3: TGTGCCAGCAGCCAGGGACTAGTCTACGAGCAGTACTTC. The V call is TRBV5-4, the J call TRBJ2-7; 8 bases agree with TRBD2. With 4 bases clipped from V and 3 bases from J, the junction kept 3 bases outside the gene matches. The CDR3 runs 13 residues. From germline, CDR1 is SGHNT and CDR2 YYREEE (reference sequence).

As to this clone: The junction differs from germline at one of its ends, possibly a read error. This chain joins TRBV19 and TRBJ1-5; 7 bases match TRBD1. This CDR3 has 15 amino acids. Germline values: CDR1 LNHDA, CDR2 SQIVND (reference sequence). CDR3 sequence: CASSIGEAGGHGASF. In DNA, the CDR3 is TGTGCCAGTAGTATCGGGGAGGCAGGGGGACACGGTGCGTCATTT.

The CDR3 here is CASSLALDRVYNEQFF. In DNA form, the CDR3 reads TGTGCCAGCAGCTTAGCGTTGGACAGGGTATACAATGAGCAGTTCTTC. The chain employs TRBV11-2 and TRBJ2-1, with 8 bases matching TRBD1. J was trimmed by 4 bases and V by 1 base; bases with no gene match: 6. The CDR3 totals 16 residues. Germline CDR1 is SGHAT and CDR2 is FQNNGV.

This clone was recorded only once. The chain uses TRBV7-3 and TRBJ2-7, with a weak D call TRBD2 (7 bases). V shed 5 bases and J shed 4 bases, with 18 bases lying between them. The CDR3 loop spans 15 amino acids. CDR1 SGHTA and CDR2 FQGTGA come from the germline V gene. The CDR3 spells CASSQGPGEGYEQYF. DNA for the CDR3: TGTGCCAGCAGCCAAGGGCCAGGGGAGGGATACGAGCAGTACTTC.

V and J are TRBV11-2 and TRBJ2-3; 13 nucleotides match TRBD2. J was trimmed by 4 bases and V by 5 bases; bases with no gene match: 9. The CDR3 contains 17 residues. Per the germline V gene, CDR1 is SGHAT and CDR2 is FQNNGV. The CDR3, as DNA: TGTGCCAGCAGCGCGGGACTAGCGGGATACGCGGCAGATACGCAGTATTTT. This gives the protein CASSAGLAGYAADTQYF.

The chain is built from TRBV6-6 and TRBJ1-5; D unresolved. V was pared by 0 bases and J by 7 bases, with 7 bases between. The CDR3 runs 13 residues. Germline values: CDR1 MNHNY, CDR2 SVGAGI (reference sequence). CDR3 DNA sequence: TGTGCCAGCAGTTACTCGCCGGGACAGCCCCAGCATTTT. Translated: CASSYSPGQPQHF.

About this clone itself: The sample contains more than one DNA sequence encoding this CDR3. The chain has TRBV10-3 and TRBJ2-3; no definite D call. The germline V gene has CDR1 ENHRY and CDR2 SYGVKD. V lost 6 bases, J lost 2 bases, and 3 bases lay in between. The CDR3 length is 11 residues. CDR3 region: CAIRLTDTQYF. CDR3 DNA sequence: TGTGCCATCAGACTCACAGATACGCAGTATTTT.

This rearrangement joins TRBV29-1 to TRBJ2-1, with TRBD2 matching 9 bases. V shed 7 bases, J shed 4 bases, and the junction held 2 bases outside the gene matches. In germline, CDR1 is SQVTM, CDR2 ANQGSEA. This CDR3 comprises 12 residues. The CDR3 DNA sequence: TGCAGCGCAAGCGGGAGGTACAATGAGCAGTTCTTC. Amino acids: CSASGRYNEQFF.

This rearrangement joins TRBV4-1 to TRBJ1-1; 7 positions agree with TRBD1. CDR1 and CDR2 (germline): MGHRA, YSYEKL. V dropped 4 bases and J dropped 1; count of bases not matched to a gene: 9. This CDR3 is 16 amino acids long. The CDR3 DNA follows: TGCGCCAGCAGCCGTGAAAACAGGGGAGGGAACACTGAAGCTTTCTTT. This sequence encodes CASSRENRGGNTEAFF.

The DNA of the CDR3 is TGTGCCAGCAGCGCGGGGCCCTCCTACGAGCAGTACTTC. Translation gives CASSAGPSYEQYF. The chain has TRBV7-3 and TRBJ2-7; possible D gene TRBD2, 6 bases. CDR3 length: 13 amino acids. Trimming shortened V by 5 bases and J by 0 bases, and 8 bases separated the two germline ends. Germline assignment: CDR1 SGHTA and CDR2 FQGTGA.